The 21 T cell receptor beta chains below all came from one sample that was sequenced in a study of CD8 T cells in ankylosing spondylitis. TCRdb passed the 5' RACE reads through MiXCR, listing each CDR3 protein once. The sample consists of about 340,000 distinct CDR3 sequences, 20% to 25% of them appearing once. The sequenced material came from blood, either unsorted or a sorted T cell fraction (not recorded which). Receptors were obtained from a male donor with ankylosing spondylitis or in good health (not recorded which).

The rearrangement links TRBV12-3 or TRBV12-4 to TRBJ2-3; D is uncertain. V was pared by 3 bases and J by 4 bases, with 14 bases between. CDR3 length equals 15 residues. CDR3: CASSFENSAADTQYF. The CDR3 bases are TGTGCCAGCAGTTTCGAGAATTCAGCTGCAGATACGCAGTATTTT.

V and J are TRBV12-3 or TRBV12-4 and TRBJ2-3, with 9 bases aligning to TRBD2. V dropped 5 bases and J dropped 2; count of bases not matched to a gene: 8. The CDR3 has 16 residues. CDR3 nucleotides: TGTGCCAGCAGTCTCTTTAGCGGGGGACTCACAGATACGCAGTATTTT. Translated: CASSLFSGGLTDTQYF.

The rearrangement joins TRBV12-3 or TRBV12-4 to TRBJ1-1, with TRBD1 as a possible D gene (5 bases). Trimming removed 11 bases from V and 1 base from J, with 14 bases in between. The CDR3 is made up of 13 amino acids. CDR3: CAGASWENTEAFF. In nucleotides, the CDR3 is TGTGCCGGGGCGTCCTGGGAGAACACTGAAGCTTTCTTT.

This clonotype was seen a handful of times. This sequence joins TRBV15 and TRBJ2-7; perhaps D is TRBD1 or TRBD2 (5 bases each). The CDR3 has 16 residues. Germline CDR1 LNHNV, CDR2 YYDKDF (reference sequence). V dropped 5 bases and J dropped 0 bases, with 17 bases sitting between them. The CDR3 region has the DNA TGTGCCACCAGCCAAGGGGTCGGACTGAGCTCCTACGAGCAGTACTTC. As protein: CATSQGVGLSSYEQYF.

Only a few counts were recorded for this clonotype. The V gene is TRBV27, the J gene TRBJ1-1; D possibly corresponds to TRBD1 (5 bases). The germline V and J ends were trimmed by 6 bases and 8 bases, with 13 bases remaining between them. This CDR3 is built from 12 residues. Per the germline V gene, CDR1 is MNHEY and CDR2 is SMNVEV (reference sequence). This chain's CDR3 is CASSTPGEEAFF. CDR3 in DNA: TGTGCCAGCAGCACCCCGGGGGAGGAAGCTTTCTTT.

This clonotype was seen only a few times. The rearrangement joins TRBV6-1 to TRBJ2-1, with 9 bases that match TRBD1. Germline V gene data show CDR1 as MNHNS and CDR2 as SASEGT. V lost 8 bases and J lost 2; bases outside the gene matches: 4. CDR3 length: 14 amino acids. In nucleotides, the CDR3 is TGTGCCAGCTGGACAGGGGTTGCCTACAATGAGCAGTTCTTC. Protein sequence: CASWTGVAYNEQFF.

The chain combines TRBV7-6 with TRBJ2-3; the D is unclear. CDR3 size: 17 residues. CDR1 is SGHVS, CDR2 FNYEAQ, per germline. Trimming shortened V by 5 bases and J by 2 bases, and 20 bases separated the two germline ends. In DNA, the CDR3 is TGTGCCAGCAGCCCTCTTTTGGATCCTAAGGTCACAGATACGCAGTATTTT. Protein sequence: CASSPLLDPKVTDTQYF.

The chain employs TRBV7-9 and TRBJ2-1; no reliable D call. Germline-derived CDR1 and CDR2 are SEHNR and FQNEAQ (reference sequence). The CDR3 consists of 14 residues. V was pared by 3 bases and J by 8 bases, with 14 bases between. This chain's CDR3 is CASSFNPAWDEQFF. CDR3 coding DNA: TGTGCCAGCAGCTTCAATCCAGCCTGGGATGAGCAGTTCTTC.

This clonotype was seen only a few times. This rearrangement joins TRBV20-1 to TRBJ2-5; D remains unclear. This CDR3 has 13 amino acids. V was clipped by 2 bases and J by 7 bases, with 14 bases between them. The V gene's germline CDR1 is DFQATT and CDR2 SNEGSKA (reference sequence). Here the CDR3 reads CSARPNYFWTQYF. The CDR3 DNA follows: TGCAGTGCTAGACCGAACTACTTCTGGACCCAGTACTTC.

J is TRBJ2-2 and V is TRBV29-1, with D maybe TRBD2 (7 bases). The germline CDR1 and CDR2 sequences are SQVTM and ANQGSEA. V dropped 3 bases and J dropped 8 bases, with 13 bases sitting between them. This CDR3 has 13 residues. The chain's CDR3 is CSVETGGSGELFF. In DNA form, the CDR3 reads TGCAGCGTTGAGACGGGGGGCAGTGGGGAGCTGTTTTTT.

The genes are TRBV9 and TRBJ2-1; possible D gene TRBD1, 5 bases. Germline-derived CDR1 and CDR2 are SGDLS and YYNGEE. CDR3 length equals 14 residues. V was clipped by 0 bases and J by 6 bases, with 10 bases between them. CDR3 coding DNA: TGTGCCAGCAGCGTAGGACAGTCCGGCAATGAGCAGTTCTTC. Translation gives CASSVGQSGNEQFF.

Here the CDR3 reads CASSQELRQGRETQYF. CDR3 nucleotide sequence: TGCGCCAGCAGCCAAGAATTGCGACAGGGGAGGGAGACCCAGTACTTC. The J gene is TRBJ2-5, the V gene TRBV4-1; 8 nucleotides agree with TRBD1. CDR1 and CDR2 (germline): MGHRA, YSYEKL. V was pared by 0 bases and J by 5 bases, with 8 bases of the junction left unmatched. This CDR3 has 16 residues.

This clonotype was seen a handful of times. The chain has TRBV24-1 and TRBJ2-1; possible D gene TRBD2, 5 bases. This CDR3 is built from 13 residues. CDR1 KGHDR and CDR2 SFDVKD come from the germline V gene. V lost 4 bases, J lost 2 bases, and 5 bases lay in between. This chain's CDR3 is CATSDGAYNEQFF. CDR3 in DNA: TGTGCCACCAGTGACGGGGCCTACAATGAGCAGTTCTTC.

This clonotype turned up a few times. The genes are TRBV20-1 and TRBJ2-1; D not resolved. The length of the CDR3 is 15 residues. Germline V lookup: CDR1 DFQATT, CDR2 SNEGSKA (reference sequence). With 3 bases removed from V and 3 bases from J, the gap between germline ends came to 15 bases. CDR3 sequence: CSASPDSSGYNEQFF. CDR3 nucleotides: TGCAGTGCTAGCCCCGACTCTTCCGGCTACAATGAGCAGTTCTTC.

This chain uses TRBV20-1 with TRBJ2-1; D gene unclear. Per the germline V gene, CDR1 is DFQATT and CDR2 is SNEGSKA (reference sequence). The CDR3 sequence is 17 residues long. The V end lost 6 bases, the J end lost 3 bases, and 24 bases lay between the germline ends. The CDR3 spells CSARPVQFQIYYNEQFF. In nucleotides, the CDR3 is TGCAGTGCCCGCCCGGTACAGTTCCAAATATACTACAATGAGCAGTTCTTC.

The CDR3 is CASSLFPGRYEQYF. CDR3 DNA sequence: TGTGCCAGCAGTTTATTCCCAGGGCGGTACGAGCAGTACTTC. V is TRBV27 and J is TRBJ2-7, with D tentatively TRBD1 (5 bases). Germline V gene lookup returns CDR1 MNHEY and CDR2 SMNVEV (reference sequence). This CDR3 spans 14 amino acids. V lost 1 base and J 4 bases, leaving 11 bases between the germline ends.

This clonotype was observed a handful of times. The CDR3 sequence is CSANQGHETQYF. The CDR3 DNA reads as TGCAGTGCTAATCAGGGGCACGAGACCCAGTACTTC. This chain joins TRBV20-1 and TRBJ2-5; D is possibly TRBD1 (6 bases). The V and J ends lost 4 bases and 5 bases respectively, with 11 bases between them. The CDR3 sequence is 12 residues long. The germline CDR1 and CDR2 sequences are DFQATT and SNEGSKA (reference sequence).

The CDR3 here is CASSPGGGGQETQYF. CDR3 coding DNA: TGTGCCAGCAGTCCCGGCGGGGGGGGTCAAGAGACCCAGTACTTC. This chain links TRBV2 with TRBJ2-5; 9 nucleotides line up with TRBD2. The CDR3 has 15 residues. After removal of 5 bases from V and 2 bases from J, the junction contained 6 bases not matched to a gene. CDR1 is SNHLY and CDR2 is FYNNEI in the germline V gene. Full variable domain (missing parts from reference TRBV2 and TRBJ2-5): EPEVTQTPSHQVTQMGQEVILRCVPISNHLYFYWYRQILGQKVEFLVSFYNNEISEKSEIFDDQFSVERPDGSNFTLKIRSTKLEDSAMYFCASSPGGGGQETQYFGPGTRLLVL.

This clonotype occurred a few times. This chain connects TRBV15 to TRBJ2-2, with a possible D match to TRBD2 (5 bases). This CDR3 is built from 15 residues. Germline lookup yields CDR1 LNHNV and CDR2 YYDKDF (reference sequence). Trimming took off 3 bases at V and 0 bases at J, with 8 bases between the two ends. The CDR3 protein is CATSRERTNTGELFF. CDR3 DNA sequence: TGTGCCACCAGCAGGGAGCGGACGAACACCGGGGAGCTGTTTTTT.

This clonotype was observed a handful of times. The chain is built from TRBV5-6 and TRBJ2-1; D not certain. The CDR3 is 15 residues long. The germline V gene has CDR1 SGHDT and CDR2 YYEEEE. The V end lost 0 bases, the J end lost 2 bases, and 9 bases lay between the germline ends. The CDR3 protein is CASSLDPSPYNEQFF. CDR3 coding DNA: TGTGCCAGCAGCTTGGATCCGTCCCCCTACAATGAGCAGTTCTTC.

This clonotype was counted only a few times. The CDR3 sequence is CASSPANDRGTDTQYF. The CDR3, as DNA: TGTGCCAGCAGCCCCGCGAACGACAGGGGGACAGATACGCAGTATTTT. This chain joins TRBV7-9 and TRBJ2-3; 9 bases align to TRBD1. Germline CDR1 and CDR2: SEHNR and FQNEAQ (reference sequence). After removal of 5 bases from V and 3 bases from J, the junction contained 9 bases not matched to a gene. The CDR3 is made up of 16 amino acids.